The T cell receptor beta chain described here comes from a study of cytomegalovirus exposure and HLA in healthy donors. Comment on this clone: What it recognizes is unknown.

The PCR contained 60 Vbeta and 13 Jbeta primers. TCRdb's copy holds only in-frame clones and misses some; the assay was immunoSEQ multiplex PCR. Among fewer than 200,000 clones listed, less than 85% were seen once. Findings and limits, study-wide: Presence/absence analyses rested on an assumption that sequencing depth was roughly uniform across donors. Published work reported that the classifier diagnosed cytomegalovirus status with high specificity and sensitivity.

The CDR3 runs 14 residues. Germline values: CDR1 LNHDA, CDR2 SQIVND (reference sequence). The V end was cut by 3 bases, the J end by 2 bases, with 7 bases between. Sequencing was carried out using PBMCs. This rearrangement joins TRBV19 to TRBJ2-2, with D unresolved. The clonotype originates from a male donor in good health and CMV-seronegative. The CDR3 here is CASSMATNTGELFF. As DNA, the CDR3 is TGTGCCAGTAGTATGGCCACCAACACCGGGGAGCTGTTTTTT.